This record covers a single TCR beta chain. The data derive from a study of blood T cells in healthy people across ages. With a J-beta primer mix and a sample-barcoded 5' primer, a second PCR ran about 6 to 11 cycles. TCRdb independently ran MiXCR on the 5' RACE reads; one entry per CDR3 protein. Here the sample spans 850,000 to 1,100,000 distinct CDR3 sequences, less than 45% being singletons. Germline V lookup: CDR1 SQVTM, CDR2 ANQGSEA. V shed 6 bases, J shed 0 bases, and the junction held 1 base outside the gene matches. The CDR3 covers 12 residues. The sequence was obtained from a man aged 18 to 35 in good health. J is TRBJ1-2 and V is TRBV29-1; 7 positions agree with TRBD1. The sequenced sample consisted of blood. CDR3 amino acids: CSVGQSNYGYTF. CDR3 nucleotides: TGCAGCGTGGGACAGTCTAACTATGGCTACACCTTC.